Listed here are 31 T cell receptor beta chains from one sample, sequenced in a study of T cell changes during pregnancy in multiple sclerosis. Sequencing was performed with immunoSEQ multiplex PCR; in TCRdb, only in-frame clones are kept and a portion is missing. The sample holds tens of thousands of clones, around 92% seen once. This material consisted of CD4+ T cells from peripheral blood mononuclear cells, taken in the second trimester of pregnancy. The receptors derive from a female donor with multiple sclerosis, enrolled in a pregnancy study.

This clone appeared a few times. DNA for the CDR3: TGTGCCAGCAGTGAGGGGGGTGTCACTGAAGCTTTCTTT. It translates to CASSEGGVTEAFF. The chain recombines TRBV25-1 with TRBJ1-1, with a possible D match to TRBD1 (5 bases). CDR3 length: 13 residues. Trimming took off 3 bases at V and 4 bases at J, with 9 bases between the two ends. The germline gives CDR1 MGHDK, CDR2 SYGVNS.

V is TRBV14 and J is TRBJ1-6; 8 nucleotides match TRBD1. CDR1 and CDR2 (germline): SGHDN, FVKESK. Unmatched junction bases numbered 6, after V lost 5 bases and J lost 9 bases. This CDR3 has 14 residues. The chain's CDR3 is CASSVDRGSSPLHF. The CDR3 DNA reads TGTGCCAGCAGCGTTGACAGGGGAAGTTCACCCCTCCACTTT. The full variable domain, its missing parts supplied by reference TRBV14 and TRBJ1-6, is EAGVTQFPSHSVIEKGQTVTLRCDPISGHDNLYWYRRVMGKEIKFLLHFVKESKQDESGMPNNRFLAERTGGTYSTLKVQPAELEDSGVYFCASSVDRGSSPLHFGNGTRLTVT.

This clone has only a few counts. This chain connects TRBV18 to TRBJ1-1, with D tentatively TRBD1 (5 bases). Germline lookup yields CDR1 KGHSH and CDR2 LQKENI. There are 14 residues in the CDR3. V was clipped by 1 base and J by 7 bases, with 13 bases between them. The CDR3, as DNA: TGTGCCAGCTCACCACAGGGCAGGGCCAATGAAGCTTTCTTT. Translating it yields CASSPQGRANEAFF.

This chain links TRBV5-8 with TRBJ1-4; TRBD1 agrees at 7 bases. The CDR3 totals 11 residues. V lost 5 bases, J lost 12 bases, and 4 bases stayed unmatched. Germline CDR1 reads SGHTS; CDR2 reads YDEGEE. DNA for the CDR3: TGTGCCAGCAGTATAGGACAGGAACTGTTTTTT. It encodes CASSIGQELFF.

The V and J genes are TRBV5-5 and TRBJ2-4; 12 nucleotides match TRBD1. Germline V gene lookup returns CDR1 SGHKS and CDR2 YYEKEE (reference sequence). V shed 4 bases and J 6 bases; nucleotides not matched to a gene: 11. The CDR3 consists of 17 residues. The CDR3: CASSAGTGGNGGNIQYF. The DNA for the CDR3 is TGTGCCAGCAGCGCTGGGACAGGGGGCAATGGGGGAAACATTCAGTACTTC. The whole variable domain, remainder taken from reference TRBV5-5 and TRBJ2-4, is DAGVTQSPTHLIKTRGQQVTLRCSPISGHKSVSWYQQVLGQGPQFIFQYYEKEERGRGNFPDRFSARQFPNYSSELNVNALLLGDSALYLCASSAGTGGNGGNIQYFGAGTRLSVL.

The chain carries TRBV9 and TRBJ2-3; 7 bases agree with TRBD2. Germline trimming cut 6 bases from V and 6 bases from J; bases unmatched to any gene: 10. The CDR3 loop spans 14 amino acids. Per the germline V gene, CDR1 is SGDLS and CDR2 is YYNGEE. The CDR3 reads CASTRTQAGDTQYF. The CDR3 bases are TGTGCCAGCACTCGGACCCAAGCGGGGGATACGCAGTATTTT.

The chain's CDR3 is CASSRTTSYNEQFF. As DNA, the CDR3 is TGTGCCAGCAGCCGCACTACTTCCTACAATGAGCAGTTCTTC. The chain couples TRBV4-2 to TRBJ2-1; no firm D call. The germline gives CDR1 LGHNA, CDR2 YNFKEQ. Trimming shortened V by 4 bases and J by 1 base, and 8 bases separated the two germline ends. The CDR3 runs 14 residues.

Written as DNA, the CDR3 is TGCAGCGCCCCCATTTACAGGGGGACCTACAATGAGCAGTTCTTC. It codes for CSAPIYRGTYNEQFF. This sequence joins TRBV29-1 and TRBJ2-1; 8 bases line up with TRBD1. Germline CDR1 reads SQVTM; CDR2 reads ANQGSEA. The CDR3 length is 15 residues. V gave up 7 bases and J gave up 2 bases; unmatched junction bases: 10.

The sample holds one count of this clone. The rearrangement links TRBV10-3 to TRBJ2-5; 9 nucleotides align to TRBD2. Trimming at V came to 8 bases and at J to 7 bases, leaving 8 bases not matched to a gene. This CDR3 comprises 13 residues. The V gene's germline CDR1 is ENHRY and CDR2 SYGVKD. The CDR3 DNA sequence: TGTGCCATCGGGCTAGCGGGAACTATGACCCAGTACTTC. Its protein is CAIGLAGTMTQYF.

This sequence joins TRBV7-2 and TRBJ2-3; 10 bases align to TRBD2. Germline values: CDR1 SGHTA, CDR2 FQGNSA. Germline trimming cut 7 bases from V and 2 bases from J; bases unmatched to any gene: 9. The CDR3 length is 16 residues. DNA of the CDR3: TGTGCCAGCACTCTGCTAGCGGGGGTCCCCACAGATACGCAGTATTTT. It translates to CASTLLAGVPTDTQYF.

The chain couples TRBV27 to TRBJ2-2; the match to TRBD2 covers 9 bases. The CDR3 runs to 16 residues. CDR1 and CDR2 (germline): MNHEY, SMNVEV (reference sequence). V gave up 5 bases and J gave up 5 bases; unmatched junction bases: 9. This chain's CDR3 is CASSQSGTSKTGELFF. The CDR3 coding sequence is TGTGCCAGCAGTCAGTCTGGGACTAGCAAGACCGGGGAGCTGTTTTTT.

J is TRBJ2-3 and V is TRBV6-1; 10 nucleotides align to TRBD2. CDR1 MNHNS and CDR2 SASEGT come from the germline V gene. V was clipped by 3 bases and J by 4 bases; unmatched bases: 4. CDR3 length: 15 residues. The CDR3 nucleotides read TGTGCCAGCAGTGACCCTAGCGGGAGCGCAGATACGCAGTATTTT. This sequence encodes CASSDPSGSADTQYF.

The chain couples TRBV7-8 to TRBJ1-1, with D hard to call. The ends were cut back, 1 base at V and 1 base at J, with 7 bases in the middle. The CDR3 length is 14 residues. Germline assignment: CDR1 SGHVS and CDR2 FQNEAQ. The CDR3 reads CASSLVAGNTEAFF. The CDR3 nucleotides are TGTGCCAGCAGCTTAGTGGCAGGGAACACTGAAGCTTTCTTT.

This clone was seen once. The chain links TRBV6-1 to TRBJ1-5; tentative D call: TRBD1 (5 bases). Germline V CDR1 and CDR2: MNHNS, SASEGT. V shed 0 bases and J shed 6 bases, with 12 bases lying between them. The CDR3 is made up of 15 amino acids. The CDR3 protein is CASSEAGGGGQPQHF. The DNA of the CDR3 is TGTGCCAGCAGTGAAGCTGGGGGAGGCGGTCAGCCCCAGCATTTT.

J is TRBJ2-1 and V is TRBV2; 8 nucleotides agree with TRBD2. After removal of 8 bases from V and 7 bases from J, the junction contained 7 bases not matched to a gene. Germline assignment: CDR1 SNHLY and CDR2 FYNNEI. The CDR3 length is 13 residues. CDR3 nucleotide sequence: TGTGCCAGCGCTCGGGAGGGCCGGAATGAGCAGTTCTTC. It codes for CASAREGRNEQFF.

The chain uses TRBV18 and TRBJ1-1; 7 bases line up with TRBD1. The CDR3 has 15 amino acids. Looked up from germline, CDR1 is KGHSH and CDR2 is LQKENI. With V trimmed by 3 bases and J by 2 bases, 6 bases remained unmatched. CDR3 in amino acids: CASSPLQGGNTEAFF. Written as DNA, the CDR3 is TGTGCCAGCTCACCTCTGCAGGGGGGAAACACTGAAGCTTTCTTT.

The chain uses TRBV6-5 and TRBJ1-4, with 9 bases aligning to TRBD1. There are 14 residues in the CDR3. Per the germline V gene, CDR1 is MNHEY and CDR2 is SVGAGI. Losses at the gene ends were 5 bases for V and 5 bases for J; bases not matched to a gene: 3. The CDR3 sequence is CASSPGQGNEKLFF. CDR3 DNA: TGTGCCAGCAGTCCGGGACAGGGAAATGAAAAACTGTTTTTT.

For the CDR3, the DNA is TGCGCCAGCAGCTTGGAAGCTAGCGGAGGCACAGATACGCAGTATTTT. It specifies CASSLEASGGTDTQYF. The chain carries TRBV5-1 and TRBJ2-3, with 7 bases aligning to TRBD2. The CDR3 contains 16 residues. The ends lost 0 bases at V and 1 base at J; junction bases unmatched: 5. Germline V gene sequence: CDR1 SGHRS, CDR2 YFSETQ. The complete variable domain, with remaining parts taken from reference TRBV5-1 and TRBJ2-3, reads KAGVTQTPRYLIKTRGQQVTLSCSPISGHRSVSWYQQTPGQGLQFLFEYFSETQRNKGNFPGRFSGRQFSNSRSEMNVSTLELGDSALYLCASSLEASGGTDTQYFGPGTRLTVL.

V and J are TRBV5-1 and TRBJ2-7; 9 bases map to TRBD1. Germline CDR1 and CDR2: SGHRS and YFSETQ. The CDR3 covers 15 residues. The J segment lost 6 bases and the V segment lost 3 bases, leaving 10 bases of the junction unmatched. The CDR3 coding sequence is TGCGCCAGCAGCTCAGACGGGACAGGGAGGTCCGAGCAGTACTTC. It translates to CASSSDGTGRSEQYF.

This rearrangement joins TRBV30 to TRBJ2-3; D is perhaps TRBD2 (6 bases). The germline CDR1 and CDR2 sequences are GTSNPN and SVGIG (reference sequence). V was clipped by 4 bases and J by 2 bases, with 13 bases between them. This CDR3 has 14 residues. DNA for the CDR3: TGTGCCTGGACTGGCGGGGCCTACACAGATACGCAGTATTTT. This translates into CAWTGGAYTDTQYF.

The V call is TRBV5-1, the J call TRBJ2-7, with a possible D match to TRBD1 (6 bases). V dropped 1 base and J dropped 2 bases, with 10 bases sitting between them. Germline V gives CDR1 SGHRS, CDR2 YFSETQ. This CDR3 has 14 residues. CDR3 sequence reads: CASSLTGTTYEQYF. DNA of the CDR3: TGCGCCAGCAGCTTGACCGGGACAACCTACGAGCAGTACTTC.

This clone was seen only once. This chain uses TRBV19 with TRBJ2-5, with 8 bases matching TRBD1. V lost 5 bases to trimming and J lost 5 bases; unmatched junction nucleotides: 13. Germline V CDR1 and CDR2: LNHDA, SQIVND (reference sequence). This CDR3 has 16 residues. Here the CDR3 reads CASSLNRGADKETQYF. The DNA of the CDR3 is TGTGCCAGTAGTTTGAACAGGGGGGCGGACAAGGAGACCCAGTACTTC.

V usage is TRBV6-5 and J usage is TRBJ2-4; TRBD1 agrees at 9 bases. With 7 bases clipped from V and 7 bases from J, the junction kept 2 bases outside the gene matches. CDR1 and CDR2 from the germline V gene are MNHEY and SVGAGI. The CDR3 covers 12 residues. The CDR3, as DNA: TGTGCCAGCAACGACAGGGGGAACATTCAGTACTTC. Encoded protein: CASNDRGNIQYF.

Only a few counts were recorded for this clone. The chain links TRBV5-4 to TRBJ2-7; 7 bases line up with TRBD2. Germline assignment: CDR1 SGHNT and CDR2 YYREEE (reference sequence). CDR3 length: 15 amino acids. V was pared by 4 bases and J by 2 bases, with 9 bases of the junction left unmatched. The CDR3 here is CASSLLGGLTYEQYF. For the CDR3, the DNA is TGTGCCAGCAGCCTGTTGGGGGGGTTGACCTACGAGCAGTACTTC.

Written as DNA, the CDR3 is TGCGCCAGCAGCTGGGCTAGCGGGAGCGGTTCCTACGAGCAGTACTTC. Translation gives CASSWASGSGSYEQYF. V usage is TRBV5-1 and J usage is TRBJ2-7; 10 nucleotides agree with TRBD2. Germline V lookup: CDR1 SGHRS, CDR2 YFSETQ. Unmatched junction bases numbered 7, after V lost 3 bases and J lost 1 base. The CDR3 loop spans 16 amino acids.

The chain carries TRBV28 and TRBJ1-2; no clear D gene. Per germline, CDR1 MDHEN and CDR2 SYDVKM. CDR3 length equals 19 residues. Trimming removed 2 bases at V and 6 bases at J, with 28 bases between. CDR3 coding DNA: TGTGCCAGCAGTTTACCTCTAACTATACCCGTGACGGAGGAAGATGGCTACACCTTC. This sequence encodes CASSLPLTIPVTEEDGYTF.

J is TRBJ2-5 and V is TRBV7-7, with TRBD2 matching over 10 bases. This CDR3 has 14 residues. The J segment lost 4 bases and the V segment lost 4 bases, leaving 3 bases of the junction unmatched. Germline CDR1 reads SSHAT; CDR2 reads FNYEAQ (reference sequence). CDR3 sequence (DNA): TGTGCCAGCAGCTCGAGCGGGGGGGGAGAGACCCAGTACTTC. It is translated as CASSSSGGGETQYF.

The chain joins TRBV19 to TRBJ2-7; 7 bases match TRBD1. Trimming removed 4 bases from V and 3 bases from J; junction bases left unmatched: 6. From germline, CDR1 is LNHDA and CDR2 SQIVND (reference sequence). The CDR3 consists of 14 residues. The DNA of the CDR3 is TGTGCCAGTAGTAAGACCGGGACAGTCTACGAGCAGTACTTC. This translates into CASSKTGTVYEQYF.

This clone came up once. The chain carries TRBV2 and TRBJ1-2; D is uncertain. V gave up 6 bases and J gave up 1 base, with 12 bases separating them. The CDR3 loop spans 14 amino acids. The germline CDR1 and CDR2 sequences are SNHLY and FYNNEI. The CDR3 DNA reads TGTGCCAGCAGATCCTCGAACAGTAACTATGGCTACACCTTC. It yields the protein CASRSSNSNYGYTF.

The V and J genes are TRBV4-1 and TRBJ2-1; D is unresolved. V was pared by 2 bases and J by 10 bases, with 15 bases between. The CDR3 length is 14 residues. Germline V gives CDR1 MGHRA, CDR2 YSYEKL. The DNA for the CDR3 is TGCGCCAGCAGCCAATGGGCTGGCCAAGGCGAGCAGTTCTTC. Its translation: CASSQWAGQGEQFF.

This sequence joins TRBV6-5 and TRBJ2-2; the match to TRBD1 covers 8 bases. Germline lookup yields CDR1 MNHEY and CDR2 SVGAGI. V was pared by 0 bases and J by 6 bases, with 3 bases of the junction left unmatched. This CDR3 has 15 amino acids. The CDR3 loop reads CASSYSQGASGELFF. The CDR3 DNA follows: TGTGCCAGCAGTTACTCGCAGGGGGCCTCCGGGGAGCTGTTTTTT.